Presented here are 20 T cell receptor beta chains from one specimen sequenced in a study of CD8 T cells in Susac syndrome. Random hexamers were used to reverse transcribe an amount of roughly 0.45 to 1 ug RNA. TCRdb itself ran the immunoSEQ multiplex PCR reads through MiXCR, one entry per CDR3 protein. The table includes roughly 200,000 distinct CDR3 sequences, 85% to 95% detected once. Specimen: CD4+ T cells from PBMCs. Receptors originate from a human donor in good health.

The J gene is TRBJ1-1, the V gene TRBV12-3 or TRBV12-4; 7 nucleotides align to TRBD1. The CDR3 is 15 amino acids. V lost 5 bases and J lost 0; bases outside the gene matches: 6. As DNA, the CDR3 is TGTGCCAGCAGTATGGGACAGCCCTTGAACACTGAAGCTTTCTTT. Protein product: CASSMGQPLNTEAFF.

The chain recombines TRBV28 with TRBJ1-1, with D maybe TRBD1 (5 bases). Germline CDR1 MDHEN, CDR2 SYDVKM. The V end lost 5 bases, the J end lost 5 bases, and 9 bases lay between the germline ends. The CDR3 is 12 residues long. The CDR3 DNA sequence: TGTGCCAGCAGTCTCCCAGGGACTGAAGCTTTCTTT. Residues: CASSLPGTEAFF.

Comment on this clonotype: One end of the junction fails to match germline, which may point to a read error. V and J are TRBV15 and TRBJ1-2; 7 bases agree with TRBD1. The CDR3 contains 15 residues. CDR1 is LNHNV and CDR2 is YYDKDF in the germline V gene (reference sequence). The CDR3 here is CATSRTDRAKYGYTF. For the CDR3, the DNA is TGTGCCACCAGCAGGACAGACAGGGCTAAGTATGGCTACACCTTC.

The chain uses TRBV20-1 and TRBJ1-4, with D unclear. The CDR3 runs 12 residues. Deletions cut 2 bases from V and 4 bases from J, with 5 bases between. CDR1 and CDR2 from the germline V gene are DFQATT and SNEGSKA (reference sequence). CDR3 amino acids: CSARQNNEKLFF. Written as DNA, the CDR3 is TGCAGTGCTAGACAGAATAATGAAAAACTGTTTTTT.

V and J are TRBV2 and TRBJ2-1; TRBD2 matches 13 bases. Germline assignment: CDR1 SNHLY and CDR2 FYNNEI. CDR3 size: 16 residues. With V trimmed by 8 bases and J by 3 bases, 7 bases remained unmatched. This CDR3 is CASHYGTSGNYNEQFF. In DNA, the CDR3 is TGTGCCAGCCACTACGGGACTAGCGGGAACTACAATGAGCAGTTCTTC.

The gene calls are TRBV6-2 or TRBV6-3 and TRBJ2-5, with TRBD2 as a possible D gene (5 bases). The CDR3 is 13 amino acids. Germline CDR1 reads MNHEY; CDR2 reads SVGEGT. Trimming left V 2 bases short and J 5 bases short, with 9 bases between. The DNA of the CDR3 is TGTGCCAGCAGTTACCGGTGGAGGGAGACCCAGTACTTC. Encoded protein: CASSYRWRETQYF.

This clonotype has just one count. CDR3 loop: CSARGTDEKLFF. CDR3 DNA: TGCAGTGCTAGAGGGACGGATGAAAAACTGTTTTTT. The V and J genes are TRBV20-1 and TRBJ1-4; D is undetermined. The CDR3 totals 12 residues. The germline gives CDR1 DFQATT, CDR2 SNEGSKA (reference sequence). V lost 1 base and J lost 6, with 6 bases in between.

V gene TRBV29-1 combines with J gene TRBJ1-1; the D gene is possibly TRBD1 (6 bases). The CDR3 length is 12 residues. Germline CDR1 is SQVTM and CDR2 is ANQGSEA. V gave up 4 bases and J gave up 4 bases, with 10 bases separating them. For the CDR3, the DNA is TGCAGCGTTGCCAGGGGATCCACTGAAGCTTTCTTT. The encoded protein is CSVARGSTEAFF.

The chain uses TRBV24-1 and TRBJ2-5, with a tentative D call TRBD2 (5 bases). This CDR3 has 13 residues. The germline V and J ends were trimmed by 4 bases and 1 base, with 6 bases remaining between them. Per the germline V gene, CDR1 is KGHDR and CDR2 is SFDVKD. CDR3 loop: CATSERGQETQYF. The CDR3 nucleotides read TGTGCCACCAGTGAACGGGGCCAAGAGACCCAGTACTTC.

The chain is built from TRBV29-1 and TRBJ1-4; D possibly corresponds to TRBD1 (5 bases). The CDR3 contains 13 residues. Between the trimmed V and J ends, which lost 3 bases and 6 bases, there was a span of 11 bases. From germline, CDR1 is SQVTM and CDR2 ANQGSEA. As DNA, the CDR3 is TGCAGCGTTGAGGGGGGTGAGGATGAAAAACTGTTTTTT. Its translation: CSVEGGEDEKLFF.

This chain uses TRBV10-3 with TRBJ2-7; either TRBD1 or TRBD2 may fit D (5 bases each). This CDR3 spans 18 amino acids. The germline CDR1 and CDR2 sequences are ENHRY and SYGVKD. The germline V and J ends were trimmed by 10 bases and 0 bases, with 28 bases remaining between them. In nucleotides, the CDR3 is TGTGCCACCCGCTCCGGGGCACGACCGGCGGCACCCTCCTACGAGCAGTACGTC. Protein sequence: CATRSGARPAAPSYEQYV.

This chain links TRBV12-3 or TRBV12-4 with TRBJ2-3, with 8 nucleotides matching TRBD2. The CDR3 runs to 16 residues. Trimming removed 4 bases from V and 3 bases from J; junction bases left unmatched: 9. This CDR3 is CASSWGLLADTDTQYF. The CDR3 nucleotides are TGTGCCAGCAGTTGGGGGTTACTAGCGGATACAGATACGCAGTATTTT.

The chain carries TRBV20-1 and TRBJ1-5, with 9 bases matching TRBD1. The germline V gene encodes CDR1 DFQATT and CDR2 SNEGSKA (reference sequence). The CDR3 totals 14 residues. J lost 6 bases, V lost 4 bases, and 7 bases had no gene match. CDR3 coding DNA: TGCAGTGCTACACCCGGGACAGGGATTCAGCCCCAGCATTTT. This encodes CSATPGTGIQPQHF.

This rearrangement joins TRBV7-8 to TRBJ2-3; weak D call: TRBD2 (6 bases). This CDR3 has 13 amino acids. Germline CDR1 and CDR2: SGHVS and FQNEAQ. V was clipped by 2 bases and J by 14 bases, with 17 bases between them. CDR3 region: CASSLPLGREAYF. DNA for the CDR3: TGTGCCAGCAGCTTACCGTTGGGCAGGGAGGCGTATTTT.

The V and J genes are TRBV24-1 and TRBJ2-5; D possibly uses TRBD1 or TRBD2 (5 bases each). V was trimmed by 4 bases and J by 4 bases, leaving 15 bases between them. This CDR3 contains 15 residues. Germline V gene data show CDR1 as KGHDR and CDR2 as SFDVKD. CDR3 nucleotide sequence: TGTGCCACCAGTGACCGAGGGGCCCCAGGAGAGACCCAGTACTTC. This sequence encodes CATSDRGAPGETQYF.

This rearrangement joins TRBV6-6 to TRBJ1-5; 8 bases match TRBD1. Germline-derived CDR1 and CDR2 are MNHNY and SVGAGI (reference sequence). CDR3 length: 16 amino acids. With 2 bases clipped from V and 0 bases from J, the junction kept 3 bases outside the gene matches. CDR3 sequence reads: CASSYPGQDSNQPQHF. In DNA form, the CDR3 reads TGTGCCAGCAGTTACCCGGGACAGGATAGCAATCAGCCCCAGCATTTT.

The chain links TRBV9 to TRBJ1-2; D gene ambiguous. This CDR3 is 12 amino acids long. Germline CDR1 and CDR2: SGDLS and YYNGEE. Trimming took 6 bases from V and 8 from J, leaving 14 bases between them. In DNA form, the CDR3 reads TGTGCCAGCACCTCGGGAAGCGGCGGCTACACCTTC. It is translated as CASTSGSGGYTF. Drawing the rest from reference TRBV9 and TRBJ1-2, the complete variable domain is DSGVTQTPKHLITATGQRVTLRCSPRSGDLSVYWYQQSLDQGLQFLIQYYNGEERAKGNILERFSAQQFPDLHSELNLSSLELGDSALYFCASTSGSGGYTFGSGTRLTVV.

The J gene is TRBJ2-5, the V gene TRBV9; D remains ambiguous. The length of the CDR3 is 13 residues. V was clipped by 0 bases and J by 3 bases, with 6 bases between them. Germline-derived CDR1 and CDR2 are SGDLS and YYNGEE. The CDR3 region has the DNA TGTGCCAGCAGCGTAGCCAGCGAAGAGACCCAGTACTTC. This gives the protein CASSVASEETQYF.

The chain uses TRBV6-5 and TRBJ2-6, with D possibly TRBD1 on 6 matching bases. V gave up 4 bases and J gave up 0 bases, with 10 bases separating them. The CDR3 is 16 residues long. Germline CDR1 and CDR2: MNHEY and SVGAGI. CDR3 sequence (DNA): TGTGCCAGCAGTTGGGACATACTCTCTGGGGCCAACGTCCTGACTTTC. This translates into CASSWDILSGANVLTF.

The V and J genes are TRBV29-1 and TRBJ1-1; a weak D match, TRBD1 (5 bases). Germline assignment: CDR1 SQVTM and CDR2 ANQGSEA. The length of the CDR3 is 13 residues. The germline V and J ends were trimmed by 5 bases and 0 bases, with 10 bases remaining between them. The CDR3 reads CSVRGRLNTEAFF. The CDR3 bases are TGCAGCGTTCGGGGCAGACTGAACACTGAAGCTTTCTTT.